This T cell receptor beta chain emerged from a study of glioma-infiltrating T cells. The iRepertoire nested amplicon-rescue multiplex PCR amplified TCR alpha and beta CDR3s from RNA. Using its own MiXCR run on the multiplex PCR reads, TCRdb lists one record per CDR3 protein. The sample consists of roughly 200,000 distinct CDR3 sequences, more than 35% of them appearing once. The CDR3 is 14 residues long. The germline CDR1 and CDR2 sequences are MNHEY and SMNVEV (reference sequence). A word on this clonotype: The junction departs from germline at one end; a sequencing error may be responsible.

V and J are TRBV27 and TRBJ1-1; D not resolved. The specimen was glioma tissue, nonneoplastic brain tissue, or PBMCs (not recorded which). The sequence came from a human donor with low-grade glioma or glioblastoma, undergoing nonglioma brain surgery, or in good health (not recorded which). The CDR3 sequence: CASSSFPGDTGALF. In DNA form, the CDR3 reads TGTGCCAGCAGCTCTTTCCCCGGAGACACTGGAGCTCTCTTT.